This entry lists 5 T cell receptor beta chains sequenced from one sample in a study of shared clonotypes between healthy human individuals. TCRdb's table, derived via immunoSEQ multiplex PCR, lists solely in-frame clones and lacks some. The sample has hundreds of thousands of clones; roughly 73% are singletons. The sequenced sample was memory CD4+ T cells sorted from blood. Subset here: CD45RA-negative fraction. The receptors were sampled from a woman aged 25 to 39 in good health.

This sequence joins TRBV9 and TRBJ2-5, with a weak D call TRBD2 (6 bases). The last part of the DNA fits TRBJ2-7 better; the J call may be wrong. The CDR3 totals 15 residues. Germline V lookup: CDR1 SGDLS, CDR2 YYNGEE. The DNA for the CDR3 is TGTGCCAGCAGCTCTCACCGGGACTCCATTTACGAGCAGTACTTC. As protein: CASSSHRDSIYEQYF.

The DNA of the CDR3 is TGTGCCAGCAGCACGGGACGGATCAACTATGGCTACACCTTC. Its translation is CASSTGRINYGYTF. The V call is TRBV27, the J call TRBJ1-2, with D perhaps matching TRBD1 (5 bases). The CDR3 spans 14 residues. In germline, CDR1 is MNHEY, CDR2 SMNVEV (reference sequence). V dropped 6 bases and J dropped 2 bases, with 13 bases sitting between them.

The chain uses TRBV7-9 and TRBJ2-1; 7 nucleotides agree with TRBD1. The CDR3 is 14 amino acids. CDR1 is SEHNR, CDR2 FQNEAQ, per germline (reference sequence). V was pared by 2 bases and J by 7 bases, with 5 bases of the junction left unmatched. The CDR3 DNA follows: TGTGCCAGCAGCTTATTGGGACAGTCAAATGAGCAGTTCTTC. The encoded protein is CASSLLGQSNEQFF. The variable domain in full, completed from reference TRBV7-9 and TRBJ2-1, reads DTGVSQNPRHKITKRGQNVTFRCDPISEHNRLYWYRQTLGQGPEFLTYFQNEAQLEKSRLLSDRFSAERPKGSFSTLEIQRTEQGDSAMYLCASSLLGQSNEQFFGPGTRLTVL.

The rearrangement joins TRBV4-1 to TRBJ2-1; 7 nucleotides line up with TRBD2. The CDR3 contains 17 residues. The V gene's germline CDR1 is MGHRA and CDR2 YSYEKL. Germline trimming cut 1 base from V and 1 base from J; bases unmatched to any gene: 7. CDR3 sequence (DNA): TGCGCCAGCAGCCAAGGTGACGGGAGGCGGTCCTACAATGAGCAGTTCTTC. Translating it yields CASSQGDGRRSYNEQFF.

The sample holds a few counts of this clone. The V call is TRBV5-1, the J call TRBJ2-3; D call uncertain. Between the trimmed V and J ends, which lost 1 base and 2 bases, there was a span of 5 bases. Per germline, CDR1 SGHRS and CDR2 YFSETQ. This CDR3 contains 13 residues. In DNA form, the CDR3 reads TGCGCCAGCAGCTTGCTTCTCACAGATACGCAGTATTTT. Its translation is CASSLLLTDTQYF.